Below are 23 T cell receptor beta chains sequenced from a single sample in a study of OX40 agonist ivuxolimab in advanced cancers. Some clones are missing from TCRdb's copy, which holds only in-frame ones; the method was immunoSEQ multiplex PCR. Among approximately 89,000 clones listed, more than 75% were seen once. The specimen was CD4+ or CD8+ T cells sorted from blood, collected in a trial of the OX40 agonist ivuxolimab. The receptors shown here come from an adult with an advanced solid tumor such as melanoma, head and neck, liver or kidney cancer.

V and J are TRBV2 and TRBJ2-7; the D is unclear. Germline V gene sequence: CDR1 SNHLY, CDR2 FYNNEI. This CDR3 has 12 residues. Deletions cut 3 bases from V and 5 bases from J, with 8 bases between. The CDR3 loop is CASSERRNEQYF. CDR3 in DNA: TGTGCCAGCAGTGAGCGAAGGAACGAGCAGTACTTC.

V and J are TRBV19 and TRBJ2-3, with 7 bases lining up with TRBD2. CDR1 and CDR2 (germline): LNHDA, SQIVND (reference sequence). V trimming: 5 bases; J trimming: 0 bases; junction bases outside the gene matches: 5. The CDR3 length is 15 residues. The CDR3 loop reads CASSASGISTDTQYF. CDR3 in DNA: TGTGCCAGTAGTGCTAGCGGAATTAGCACAGATACGCAGTATTTT. The whole variable domain, remainder taken from reference TRBV19 and TRBJ2-3, is DGGITQSPKYLFRKEGQNVTLSCEQNLNHDAMYWYRQDPGQGLRLIYYSQIVNDFQKGDIAEGYSVSREKKESFPLTVTSAQKNPTAFYLCASSASGISTDTQYFGPGTRLTVL.

The chain couples TRBV5-4 to TRBJ1-2; D is perhaps TRBD1 (6 bases). Between the trimmed V and J ends, which lost 4 bases and 5 bases, there was a span of 15 bases. This CDR3 has 14 amino acids. Germline lookup yields CDR1 SGHNT and CDR2 YYREEE (reference sequence). The CDR3 coding sequence is TGTGCCAGCAGCACTGGACAGAGTAAATATGGCTACACCTTC. Its protein is CASSTGQSKYGYTF.

This rearrangement joins TRBV19 to TRBJ1-4; no clear D gene. This CDR3 comprises 15 residues. Germline lookup yields CDR1 LNHDA and CDR2 SQIVND (reference sequence). V shed 3 bases and J shed 2 bases, with 10 bases lying between them. As DNA, the CDR3 is TGTGCCAGTAGTATCTACCCGGGTACTAATGAAAAACTGTTTTTT. This sequence encodes CASSIYPGTNEKLFF. The full variable domain, in which reference TRBV19 and TRBJ1-4 provide the parts outside the CDR3, is DGGITQSPKYLFRKEGQNVTLSCEQNLNHDAMYWYRQDPGQGLRLIYYSQIVNDFQKGDIAEGYSVSREKKESFPLTVTSAQKNPTAFYLCASSIYPGTNEKLFFGSGTQLSVL.

The chain employs TRBV6-1 and TRBJ1-3, with 7 nucleotides matching TRBD1. Germline-derived CDR1 and CDR2 are MNHNS and SASEGT. V was pared by 7 bases and J by 4 bases, with 10 bases of the junction left unmatched. CDR3 size: 15 residues. The CDR3 DNA reads as TGTGCCAGCACCCCCGGAAGCAGGGGGGGAAACACCATATATTTT. It encodes CASTPGSRGGNTIYF.

V usage is TRBV5-4 and J usage is TRBJ2-7; 9 bases map to TRBD1. The CDR3 spans 14 residues. Germline V gives CDR1 SGHNT, CDR2 YYREEE (reference sequence). V shed 4 bases and J 5 bases; nucleotides not matched to a gene: 7. The CDR3 bases are TGTGCCAGCAGCATCCCGGGACAGGGTCACGAGCAGTACTTC. Residues: CASSIPGQGHEQYF.

This chain uses TRBV21-1 with TRBJ2-6; the D segment call TRBD1 is taken from the table without a DNA check. TRBV21-1 is deemed a pseudogene. This CDR3 region has 18 residues. CDR3 amino acids: CASSQYGQGHSGANVLTF. The DNA of the CDR3 is TGTGCCAGCAGCCAATACGGACAGGGCCACTCTGGGGCCAACGTCCTGACTTTC.

The rearrangement joins TRBV5-6 to TRBJ2-7; possible D gene TRBD1, 6 bases. Germline values: CDR1 SGHDT, CDR2 YYEEEE. CDR3 length: 13 residues. Trimming left V 4 bases short and J 4 bases short, with 12 bases between. CDR3 residues: CASSPGTRYEQYF. CDR3 in DNA: TGTGCCAGCAGCCCCGGGACACGATACGAGCAGTACTTC.

The V gene is TRBV19, the J gene TRBJ2-2; D is ambiguous. Per the germline V gene, CDR1 is LNHDA and CDR2 is SQIVND (reference sequence). There are 19 residues in the CDR3. Trimming took off 6 bases at V and 1 base at J, with 24 bases between the two ends. This CDR3 is CASRTDNSGTRGNTGELFF. CDR3 coding DNA: TGTGCCAGTAGAACCGACAATTCCGGCACACGAGGGAACACCGGGGAGCTGTTTTTT.

This clone has a handful of counts. This sequence joins TRBV19 and TRBJ1-1, with D possibly being TRBD1 (6 bases). The CDR3 consists of 13 residues. Looked up from germline, CDR1 is LNHDA and CDR2 is SQIVND (reference sequence). The ends were cut back, 5 bases at V and 6 bases at J, with 13 bases in the middle. This CDR3 reads CASSYQGIPEAFF. CDR3 in DNA: TGTGCCAGTAGTTATCAGGGGATCCCTGAAGCTTTCTTT.

V is TRBV4-1 and J is TRBJ1-2; D uncertain. V gave up 3 bases and J gave up 0 bases, with 11 bases separating them. Germline V gene sequence: CDR1 MGHRA, CDR2 YSYEKL. The CDR3 runs to 15 residues. The CDR3 region is CASSHPDITNYGYTF. Here the CDR3 DNA reads TGCGCCAGCAGCCACCCTGACATAACTAACTATGGCTACACCTTC.

The CDR3 region has the DNA TGCGCCAGCAGCCAAGGACTAGCGGGGGGAGGACAAGAGACCCAGTACTTC. Translation: CASSQGLAGGGQETQYF. V and J are TRBV5-1 and TRBJ2-5, with 14 positions matching TRBD2. The CDR3 is 17 residues long. CDR1 and CDR2 from the germline V gene are SGHRS and YFSETQ. V was clipped by 4 bases and J by 2 bases; unmatched bases: 7.

This chain connects TRBV19 to TRBJ1-2; weak D call: TRBD1 (6 bases). Trimming removed 4 bases at V and 4 bases at J, with 13 bases between. This CDR3 is 14 amino acids long. Per germline, CDR1 LNHDA and CDR2 SQIVND (reference sequence). The CDR3 bases are TGTGCCAGTAGTACCCAGGGGCCGACCTATGGCTACACCTTC. Translation gives CASSTQGPTYGYTF.

The chain uses TRBV19 and TRBJ1-1; possible D gene TRBD1, 6 bases. Per the germline V gene, CDR1 is LNHDA and CDR2 is SQIVND (reference sequence). Between the trimmed V and J ends, which lost 7 bases and 6 bases, there was a span of 18 bases. The CDR3 is made up of 14 amino acids. The CDR3 here is CASIPLGALAEAFF. In nucleotides, the CDR3 is TGTGCCAGTATCCCCCTGGGGGCTCTTGCTGAAGCTTTCTTT.

The genes are TRBV19 and TRBJ1-3, with 7 bases lining up with TRBD1. The CDR3 covers 15 residues. V lost 4 bases and J lost 0; bases outside the gene matches: 3. Germline values: CDR1 LNHDA, CDR2 SQIVND (reference sequence). In DNA form, the CDR3 reads TGTGCCAGTAGTACGACAGGGCGCTCTGGAAACACCATATATTTT. It specifies CASSTTGRSGNTIYF. Drawing the rest from reference TRBV19 and TRBJ1-3, the complete variable domain is DGGITQSPKYLFRKEGQNVTLSCEQNLNHDAMYWYRQDPGQGLRLIYYSQIVNDFQKGDIAEGYSVSREKKESFPLTVTSAQKNPTAFYLCASSTTGRSGNTIYFGEGSWLTVV.

This clone has only a few counts. The chain joins TRBV7-6 to TRBJ1-1; D call uncertain. Germline V gene lookup returns CDR1 SGHVS and CDR2 FNYEAQ. V gave up 0 bases and J gave up 1 base, with 3 bases separating them. The CDR3 is made up of 13 amino acids. CDR3 residues: CASSLAENTEAFF. DNA of the CDR3: TGTGCCAGCAGCTTAGCCGAGAACACTGAAGCTTTCTTT.

The genes are TRBV23-1 and TRBJ1-4, with TRBD1 matching 7 bases. TRBV23-1 is known as an ORF, though its function is uncertain. There are 15 residues in the CDR3. Trimming took 5 bases from V and 6 from J; bases not matched to a gene: 9. CDR3 coding DNA: TGCGCCAGCAGTTCGAAGGGGGCTAGTGATGAAAAACTGTTTTTT. Protein sequence: CASSSKGASDEKLFF.

The J gene is TRBJ2-1, the V gene TRBV6-5; 12 nucleotides match TRBD2. The V gene's germline CDR1 is MNHEY and CDR2 SVGAGI. V trimming: 5 bases; J trimming: 7 bases; junction bases outside the gene matches: 6. The CDR3 loop spans 15 amino acids. Here the CDR3 reads CASSGPGLAGNEQFF. In DNA, the CDR3 is TGTGCCAGCAGTGGGCCAGGACTAGCGGGGAATGAGCAGTTCTTC.

The J gene is TRBJ1-1, the V gene TRBV19; TRBD1 might be the D (6 bases). The CDR3 spans 14 residues. The V gene lost 5 bases and the J gene lost 1 base, with 11 bases spanning the gap. Germline V gene lookup returns CDR1 LNHDA and CDR2 SQIVND (reference sequence). The CDR3 DNA follows: TGTGCCAGTAGTCTTCCAGGGGCGAACACTGAAGCTTTCTTT. Translation gives CASSLPGANTEAFF.

The gene calls are TRBV6-5 and TRBJ2-7; D might be TRBD1 (6 bases). Germline CDR1 is MNHEY and CDR2 is SVGAGI. The CDR3 totals 14 residues. Trimming removed 5 bases at V and 1 base at J, with 12 bases between. The CDR3 here is CASSPRDTSYEQYF. For the CDR3, the DNA is TGTGCCAGCAGTCCCCGGGACACTTCCTACGAGCAGTACTTC.

This clone was seen a single time. This chain connects TRBV4-1 to TRBJ1-1; the D is unclear. The CDR3 sequence is 16 residues long. Germline CDR1 MGHRA, CDR2 YSYEKL. V was trimmed by 0 bases and J by 0 bases, leaving 11 bases between them. The CDR3 region has the DNA TGCGCCAGCAGCCAAGACGAGAGGGTAATGAACACTGAAGCTTTCTTT. This encodes CASSQDERVMNTEAFF.

The chain uses TRBV19 and TRBJ1-1, with a weak D call TRBD1 (6 bases). V gave up 6 bases and J gave up 6 bases, with 17 bases separating them. Germline values: CDR1 LNHDA, CDR2 SQIVND (reference sequence). This CDR3 is 14 amino acids long. The CDR3 here is CASSLQGHSSEAFF. CDR3 DNA: TGTGCCAGTAGCCTACAGGGCCATTCGTCTGAAGCTTTCTTT.

This clone was counted a single time. The rearrangement joins TRBV11-2 to TRBJ2-3; D gene unclear. The CDR3 loop spans 14 amino acids. V lost 3 bases and J 6 bases, leaving 13 bases between the germline ends. The germline V gene has CDR1 SGHAT and CDR2 FQNNGV. The CDR3 DNA is TGTGCCAGCAGCTTCTCGTTCGGCCTGGATACGCAGTATTTT. Translation: CASSFSFGLDTQYF.